This TCR beta chain was retrieved from a study of blood T cells in healthy people across ages. Study-level points and caveats: It was not known whether donors were CMV positive (a possible confounder of expanded clonotype changes).

Next came a second PCR, run for roughly 6 to 11 cycles, which used a sample-barcoded 5' primer along with a J-beta primer mix. TCRdb reprocessed the 5' RACE reads via MiXCR and lists one record per CDR3 protein. The profile covers 1.5 million to 1.9 million distinct CDR3 sequences, with about 45% appearing a single time and approximately 4.1% taken by the ten largest. This clonotype was seen ten or more times. Its cognate antigen is unknown. V shed 1 base, J shed 0 bases, and the junction held 2 bases outside the gene matches. The CDR3 spans 16 residues. CDR1 is LGHDT and CDR2 is YNNKEL in the germline V gene (reference sequence).

The specimen sequenced was blood. This sequence joins TRBV3-1 and TRBJ2-3, with 9 bases aligning to TRBD2. This receptor was identified in a woman under 30 in good health. This CDR3 reads CASSQGLAGSTDTQYF. The CDR3 bases are TGTGCCAGCAGCCAAGGGCTAGCGGGGAGCACAGATACGCAGTATTTT.